This entry lists 20 T cell receptor beta chains sequenced from one sample in a study of T cell responses to AZD1222 COVID-19 vaccine. Measured with immunoSEQ multiplex PCR; TCRdb has only the in-frame clones, and not every one. The table records some 150,000 clones, 92% of them present only once. The source material was peripheral blood, sampled 28 days after the second AZD1222 dose. The origin of the receptors is an adult who received the AZD1222 COVID-19 vaccine.

V gene TRBV7-2 combines with J gene TRBJ2-3; D ambiguous. Trimming removed 3 bases from V and 0 bases from J, with 16 bases in between. This CDR3 region has 17 residues. Germline V gene sequence: CDR1 SGHTA, CDR2 FQGNSA. This CDR3 reads CASSFGSGSSSTDTQYF. DNA of the CDR3: TGTGCCAGCAGCTTCGGTTCAGGTTCCTCTAGCACAGATACGCAGTATTTT.

V usage is TRBV5-1 and J usage is TRBJ1-2; TRBD1 matches 7 bases. The CDR3 runs 15 residues. The V gene end was trimmed by 4 bases and the J gene end by 6 bases; junction bases not matched to a gene: 12. The germline V gene encodes CDR1 SGHRS and CDR2 YFSETQ. The CDR3 region has the DNA TGCGCCAGCAGCATGGATCCGGGACAGAGCGATGGCTACACCTTC. Its translation: CASSMDPGQSDGYTF. Filled out from reference TRBV5-1 and TRBJ1-2, the complete variable domain reads KAGVTQTPRYLIKTRGQQVTLSCSPISGHRSVSWYQQTPGQGLQFLFEYFSETQRNKGNFPGRFSGRQFSNSRSEMNVSTLELGDSALYLCASSMDPGQSDGYTFGSGTRLTVV.

This clone was seen a single time. The rearrangement links TRBV9 to TRBJ1-2; D unclear. The germline V gene has CDR1 SGDLS and CDR2 YYNGEE. There are 14 residues in the CDR3. V was pared by 7 bases and J by 3 bases, with 16 bases between. Written as DNA, the CDR3 is TGTGCCAGCTCAGGTGGGGTGCTAGACTATGGCTACACCTTC. It yields the protein CASSGGVLDYGYTF.

The V and J genes are TRBV4-3 and TRBJ2-5; TRBD1 matches at 9 bases. Germline V lookup: CDR1 LGHNA, CDR2 YSLEER. This CDR3 is 15 amino acids long. V shed 4 bases and J 4 bases; nucleotides not matched to a gene: 7. CDR3 in amino acids: CASSPGQGNLETQYF. The CDR3 DNA reads as TGCGCCAGCAGCCCCGGACAGGGGAATTTAGAGACCCAGTACTTC.

The chain has TRBV29-1 and TRBJ2-1, with 8 nucleotides matching TRBD2. The CDR3 is 13 amino acids. The junction had 0 bases not matched to a gene; V was cut back by 4 bases and J by 1 base. Germline lookup yields CDR1 SQVTM and CDR2 ANQGSEA. The CDR3 is CSVASGSYNEQFF. CDR3 in DNA: TGCAGCGTTGCTAGCGGGTCCTACAATGAGCAGTTCTTC.

The chain links TRBV28 to TRBJ1-2; no clear D gene. This CDR3 is 15 amino acids long. V dropped 6 bases and J dropped 0 bases, with 14 bases sitting between them. Germline V gives CDR1 MDHEN, CDR2 SYDVKM. CDR3 DNA: TGTGCCAGCAGCCCCGCCCAGGTAGCTAACTATGGCTACACCTTC. Amino acids: CASSPAQVANYGYTF.

The V gene is TRBV18, the J gene TRBJ1-1; a weak D match, TRBD1 (5 bases). The V gene lost 0 bases and the J gene lost 12 bases, with 14 bases spanning the gap. CDR3 size: 13 residues. CDR1 and CDR2 (germline): KGHSH, LQKENI. The CDR3 DNA reads as TGTGCCAGCTCACCACCGGAACAGGCTAGAACTTTCTTT. This gives the protein CASSPPEQARTFF.

The rearrangement links TRBV20-1 to TRBJ2-3; D remains unclear. The CDR3 has 14 residues. Germline CDR1 is DFQATT and CDR2 is SNEGSKA (reference sequence). Trimming cost V 3 bases and J 2 bases, with 12 bases left between them. The DNA for the CDR3 is TGCAGTGCTAGTGGTCTCGGACCCACAGATACGCAGTATTTT. This gives the protein CSASGLGPTDTQYF.

The chain couples TRBV4-2 to TRBJ2-4, with D uncertain. V was pared by 0 bases and J by 4 bases, with 7 bases between. The CDR3 extends over 14 amino acids. Germline values: CDR1 LGHNA, CDR2 YNFKEQ. CDR3 sequence reads: CASSQESYKNIQYF. DNA for the CDR3: TGTGCCAGCAGCCAAGAGAGCTATAAAAACATTCAGTACTTC.

The chain couples TRBV5-1 to TRBJ1-2, with TRBD1 identical over 10 bases. V gave up 4 bases and J gave up 0 bases; unmatched junction bases: 15. CDR1 and CDR2 (germline): SGHRS, YFSETQ. The CDR3 is 19 amino acids. CDR3 sequence: CASSQTPGQGFEANYGYTF. The DNA of the CDR3 is TGCGCCAGCAGCCAGACCCCGGGACAGGGGTTCGAAGCTAACTATGGCTACACCTTC. Based on the CDR3 plus reference TRBV5-1 and TRBJ1-2, the full variable domain is KAGVTQTPRYLIKTRGQQVTLSCSPISGHRSVSWYQQTPGQGLQFLFEYFSETQRNKGNFPGRFSGRQFSNSRSEMNVSTLELGDSALYLCASSQTPGQGFEANYGYTFGSGTRLTVV.

This chain links TRBV5-1 with TRBJ2-6; 7 bases are shared with TRBD1. Losses at the gene ends were 0 bases for V and 2 bases for J; bases not matched to a gene: 8. This CDR3 region has 18 residues. In germline, CDR1 is SGHRS, CDR2 YFSETQ. The CDR3 region is CASSLETGFGAGANVLTF. The CDR3 region has the DNA TGCGCCAGCAGCTTGGAGACAGGGTTTGGGGCTGGGGCCAACGTCCTGACTTTC.

This chain links TRBV18 with TRBJ2-3; TRBD2 is a possible D gene (6 bases). The CDR3 is made up of 14 amino acids. Germline V gene sequence: CDR1 KGHSH, CDR2 LQKENI. V was cut by 3 bases and J by 4 bases, with 11 bases left in between. The CDR3, as DNA: TGTGCCAGCTCACCGGGGACTCCCGCAGATACGCAGTATTTT. Translated: CASSPGTPADTQYF.

V and J are TRBV7-3 and TRBJ2-2, with 13 nucleotides matching TRBD2. V lost 5 bases to trimming and J lost 4 bases; unmatched junction nucleotides: 7. This CDR3 comprises 17 residues. Per the germline V gene, CDR1 is SGHTA and CDR2 is FQGTGA. CDR3 sequence: CASSILAGGPGTGELFF. In DNA form, the CDR3 reads TGTGCCAGCAGCATACTAGCGGGAGGGCCGGGCACCGGGGAGCTGTTTTTT.

About this clone itself: The sample has other DNA sequences that encode this CDR3 too. The chain combines TRBV11-3 with TRBJ2-2, with 8 bases that match TRBD2. Germline CDR1 is SGHNT and CDR2 is YENEEA. The CDR3 is 13 amino acids. Trimming at V came to 5 bases and at J to 5 bases, leaving 1 base not matched to a gene. The DNA for the CDR3 is TGTGCCAGCAGCCTAGCGGGTACCGGGGAGCTGTTTTTT. It translates to CASSLAGTGELFF. The full variable domain, rest sourced from reference TRBV11-3 and TRBJ2-2, is EAGVVQSPRYKIIEKKQPVAFWCNPISGHNTLYWYLQNLGQGPELLIRYENEEAVDDSQLPKDRFSAERLKGVDSTLKIQPAELGDSAVYLCASSLAGTGELFFGEGSRLTVL.

The chain uses TRBV24-1 and TRBJ1-5, with no clear D. The CDR3 is made up of 13 amino acids. Germline V gives CDR1 KGHDR, CDR2 SFDVKD. V lost 2 bases and J 4 bases, leaving 5 bases between the germline ends. The CDR3 DNA reads TGTGCCACCAGTGATTCATTGAATCAGCCCCAGCATTTT. Encoded protein: CATSDSLNQPQHF.

The J gene is TRBJ1-1, the V gene TRBV6-5; possible D gene TRBD1, 5 bases. With 0 bases removed from V and 0 bases from J, the gap between germline ends came to 8 bases. The length of the CDR3 is 15 residues. Germline V CDR1 and CDR2: MNHEY, SVGAGI. CDR3 sequence: CASSYSRTMNTEAFF. The CDR3 DNA follows: TGTGCCAGCAGTTACTCGAGGACAATGAACACTGAAGCTTTCTTT.

J is TRBJ1-4 and V is TRBV2; D gene ambiguous. The germline V gene encodes CDR1 SNHLY and CDR2 FYNNEI. The CDR3 length is 13 residues. Trimming pared 4 bases from V and 7 bases from J, leaving 10 bases between. In DNA form, the CDR3 reads TGTGCCAGCAGTGGAACGGTCAGTGAAAAACTGTTTTTT. Its protein is CASSGTVSEKLFF. The whole variable domain, remainder taken from reference TRBV2 and TRBJ1-4, is EPEVTQTPSHQVTQMGQEVILRCVPISNHLYFYWYRQILGQKVEFLVSFYNNEISEKSEIFDDQFSVERPDGSNFTLKIRSTKLEDSAMYFCASSGTVSEKLFFGSGTQLSVL.

This chain uses TRBV28 with TRBJ2-7, with 8 bases fitting TRBD1. Per germline, CDR1 MDHEN and CDR2 SYDVKM. The CDR3 extends over 16 amino acids. Trimming cost V 6 bases and J 9 bases; bases outside gene matches: 19. The CDR3 loop is CASSRTTGDPQLVQYF. The CDR3 region has the DNA TGTGCCAGCAGCCGAACGACAGGGGATCCTCAACTAGTGCAGTACTTC.

This clone was detected only once. The V call is TRBV18, the J call TRBJ2-7, with 9 bases identical to TRBD2. CDR1 is KGHSH, CDR2 LQKENI, per germline. The junction had 10 bases not matched to a gene; V was cut back by 4 bases and J by 3 bases. The length of the CDR3 is 16 residues. The CDR3 bases are TGTGCCAGCTCACGACGTTTCCCTAGCGGGAACTACGAGCAGTACTTC. Its protein product is CASSRRFPSGNYEQYF.

V is TRBV5-1 and J is TRBJ1-1; 8 nucleotides match TRBD1. Trimming removed 4 bases from V and 3 bases from J; junction bases left unmatched: 14. This CDR3 contains 17 residues. CDR1 and CDR2 from the germline V gene are SGHRS and YFSETQ. CDR3 residues: CASSADRGLRSDTEAFF. The CDR3 DNA reads TGCGCCAGCAGCGCTGACAGGGGATTGAGATCGGACACTGAAGCTTTCTTT. The full variable domain, its missing parts supplied by reference TRBV5-1 and TRBJ1-1, is KAGVTQTPRYLIKTRGQQVTLSCSPISGHRSVSWYQQTPGQGLQFLFEYFSETQRNKGNFPGRFSGRQFSNSRSEMNVSTLELGDSALYLCASSADRGLRSDTEAFFGQGTRLTVV.